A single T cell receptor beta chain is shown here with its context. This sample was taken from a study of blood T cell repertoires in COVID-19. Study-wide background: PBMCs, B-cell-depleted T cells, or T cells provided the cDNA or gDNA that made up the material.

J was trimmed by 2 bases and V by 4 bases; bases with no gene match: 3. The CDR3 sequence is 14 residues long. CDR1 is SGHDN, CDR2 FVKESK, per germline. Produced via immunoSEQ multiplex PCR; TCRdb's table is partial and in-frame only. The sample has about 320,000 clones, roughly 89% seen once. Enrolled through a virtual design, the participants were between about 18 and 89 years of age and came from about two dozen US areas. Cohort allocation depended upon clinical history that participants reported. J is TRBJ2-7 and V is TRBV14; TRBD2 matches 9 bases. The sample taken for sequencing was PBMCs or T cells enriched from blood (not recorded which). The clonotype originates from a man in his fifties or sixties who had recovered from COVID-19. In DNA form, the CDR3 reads TGTGCCAGCAGCCGCGGGACTAGCACCTACGAGCAGTACTTC. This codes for CASSRGTSTYEQYF.